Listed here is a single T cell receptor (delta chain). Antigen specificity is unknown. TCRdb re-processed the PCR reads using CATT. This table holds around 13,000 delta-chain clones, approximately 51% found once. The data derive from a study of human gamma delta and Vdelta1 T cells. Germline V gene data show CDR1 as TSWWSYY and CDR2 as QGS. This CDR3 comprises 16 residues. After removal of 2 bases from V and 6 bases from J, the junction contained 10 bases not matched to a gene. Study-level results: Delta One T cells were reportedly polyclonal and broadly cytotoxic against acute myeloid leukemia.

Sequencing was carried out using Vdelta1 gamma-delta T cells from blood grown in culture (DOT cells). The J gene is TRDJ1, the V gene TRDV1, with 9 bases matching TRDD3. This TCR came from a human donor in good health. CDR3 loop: CALGEKILSGGYKLIF. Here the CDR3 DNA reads TGTGCTCTTGGGGAAAAGATACTATCTGGGGGATATAAACTCATCTTT.